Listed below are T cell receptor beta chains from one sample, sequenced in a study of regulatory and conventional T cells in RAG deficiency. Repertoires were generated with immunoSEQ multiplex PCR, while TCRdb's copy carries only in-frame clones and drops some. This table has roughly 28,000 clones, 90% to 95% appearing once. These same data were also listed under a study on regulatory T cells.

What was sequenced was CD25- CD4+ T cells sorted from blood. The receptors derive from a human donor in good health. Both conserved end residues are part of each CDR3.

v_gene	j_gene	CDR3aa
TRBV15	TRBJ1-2	CATSRVEALGYTF
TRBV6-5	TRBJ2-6	CASRSQGGANVLTF
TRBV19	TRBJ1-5	CASSWTSPPQPQHF
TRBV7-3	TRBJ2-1	CASSLTLAGSNEQFF
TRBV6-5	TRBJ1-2	CASSYGHRKYGYTF
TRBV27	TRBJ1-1	CASSPSWRENTEAFF
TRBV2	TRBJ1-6	CASSEISGLSSPLHF
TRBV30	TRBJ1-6	CAWDPGSYNSPLHF
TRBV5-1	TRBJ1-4	CASSQQGGEKLFF
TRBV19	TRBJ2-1	CASSISGTDYNEQFF
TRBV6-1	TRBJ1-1	CASRGTTGGTEAFF
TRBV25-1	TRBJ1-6	CASSEYGYKNSPLHF
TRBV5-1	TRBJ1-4	CASSPWTGSEKLFF
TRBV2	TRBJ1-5	CASGFSDRGNQPQHF
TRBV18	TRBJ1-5	CASSLTENNQPQHF
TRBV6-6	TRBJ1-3	CASSGGTAGNTIYF
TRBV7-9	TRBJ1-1	CASSSTGQGGSAFF
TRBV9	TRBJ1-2	CASSTEGYGYTF
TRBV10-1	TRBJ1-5	CASSEVQGGQPQHF
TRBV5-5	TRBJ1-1	CASSPQLVLGADTEAFF
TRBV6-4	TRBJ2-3	CATSPQGRSTDTQYF
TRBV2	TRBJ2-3	CASIRGGDTDTQYF
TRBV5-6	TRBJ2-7	CASSLGDRGTKQYF
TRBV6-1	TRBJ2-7	CASSEDRVLYEQYF
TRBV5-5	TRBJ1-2	CASPRGFGVGYTF
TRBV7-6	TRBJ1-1	CASSRVQGTNTEAFF
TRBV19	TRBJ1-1	CASRTDTEAFF
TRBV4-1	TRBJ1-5	CASSQDPQGAGSNQPQHF
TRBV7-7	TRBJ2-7	CASSLRDGVSYEQYF
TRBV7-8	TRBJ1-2	CASSPNVGRVGYTF
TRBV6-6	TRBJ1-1	CASTLDSTPATEAFF
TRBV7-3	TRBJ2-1	CASSAPGLAMGNEQFF
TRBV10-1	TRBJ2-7	CATPPRGGGGPTSYEQYF
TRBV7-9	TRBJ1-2	CASSLAGTGGYTF
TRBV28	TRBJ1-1	CASSFGQQMNTEAFF
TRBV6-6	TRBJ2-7	CASSYSGTGSYEQYF
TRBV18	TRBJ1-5	CASSHDRGSNQPQHF
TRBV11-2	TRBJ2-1	CASSRFPYNEQFF
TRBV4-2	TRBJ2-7	CASSQVGTSGAYEQYF
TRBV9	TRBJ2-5	CASSATGATGTQYF
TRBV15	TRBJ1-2	CATSRDMVPGDYGYTF
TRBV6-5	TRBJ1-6	CASRMTGRESPLHF
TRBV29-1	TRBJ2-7	CSVTGAPGPHEQYF
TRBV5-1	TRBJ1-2	CASSSPTGSYGYTF